This T cell receptor (beta chain) comes out of a study of response to subunit inactivated influenza vaccine (dated by TCRdb to 2017 to 2018). Broadly, across the study: Deep quantitative T cell receptor repertoire profiling was used in the study to track responses to a trivalent subunit inactivated influenza vaccine.

To note about this clonotype: The antigen it recognizes is unknown. No much larger clone is present one base from it, and per-base qualities are unavailable.

The CDR3 measures 12 amino acids from cysteine to phenylalanine. This entry keeps only the CDR3 DNA: 36 bases, framed from base 1. The germline V gene specifies ENHRY as CDR1 and SYGVKD as CDR2. Trimming takes 4 bases from V and 2 bases from J, and the germline ends sit 6 bases apart. The receptor library was made with RT-PCR. Sequencing relied on an Illumina HiSeq 2500. The raw public reads went through TCRdb reprocessing: fastp at Q25, MiXCR clone calling, in-frame beta chains kept. Rows with one shared CDR3 protein collapse into an entry with the most common genes and DNA. The sample table records 710,000 or so distinct CDR3 sequences; 15% to 19% of these occur just once. Of the sample, 11% falls within the top ten clones. The investigation overall reported the following: It was suggested by the authors that each seasonal influenza vaccination may recruit only a limited number of new T cells.

Here the sequenced sample was PBMCs from blood, taken 11 to 12 days after vaccination. This sequence originates from a man aged 50 to 59 who received an inactivated influenza vaccine. Donor details come from another sample of the same person, matched by shared clones. The chain is encoded by TRBV10-3 joined to TRBJ2-7, with no D gene named confidently. The encoded CDR3 is CAISGPAYEQYF. The base sequence is TGTGCCATCAGTGGGCCGGCCTACGAGCAGTACTTC.